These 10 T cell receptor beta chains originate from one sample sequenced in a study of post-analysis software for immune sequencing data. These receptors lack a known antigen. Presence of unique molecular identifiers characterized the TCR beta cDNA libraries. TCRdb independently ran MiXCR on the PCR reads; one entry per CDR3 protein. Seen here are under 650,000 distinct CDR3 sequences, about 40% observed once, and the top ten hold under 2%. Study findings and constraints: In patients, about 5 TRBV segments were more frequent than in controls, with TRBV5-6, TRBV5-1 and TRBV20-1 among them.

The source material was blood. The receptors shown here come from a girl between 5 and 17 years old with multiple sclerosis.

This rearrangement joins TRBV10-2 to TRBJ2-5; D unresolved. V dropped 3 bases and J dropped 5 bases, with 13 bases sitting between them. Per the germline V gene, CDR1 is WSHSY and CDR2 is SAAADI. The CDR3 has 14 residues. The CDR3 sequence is CASSDLRNSETQYF. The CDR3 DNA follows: TGCGCCAGCAGTGATCTGAGAAATTCGGAGACCCAGTACTTC.

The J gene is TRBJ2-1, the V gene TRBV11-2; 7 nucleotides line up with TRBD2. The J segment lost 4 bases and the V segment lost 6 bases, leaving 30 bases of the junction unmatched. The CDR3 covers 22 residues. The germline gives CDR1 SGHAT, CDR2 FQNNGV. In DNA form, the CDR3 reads TGTGCCAGCAGGAATGGTAGGGGCGCGGTCCATTCGGGACTACGCTCGTACAATGAGCAGTTCTTC. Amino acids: CASRNGRGAVHSGLRSYNEQFF.

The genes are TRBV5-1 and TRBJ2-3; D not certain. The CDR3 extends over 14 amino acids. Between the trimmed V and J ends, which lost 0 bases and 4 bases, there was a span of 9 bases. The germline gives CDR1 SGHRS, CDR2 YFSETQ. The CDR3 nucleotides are TGCGCCAGCAGCTTGGGGGTTAACGCAGATACGCAGTATTTT. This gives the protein CASSLGVNADTQYF.

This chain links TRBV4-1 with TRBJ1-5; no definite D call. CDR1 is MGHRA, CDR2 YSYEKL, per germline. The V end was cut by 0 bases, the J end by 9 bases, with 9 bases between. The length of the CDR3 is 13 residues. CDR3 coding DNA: TGCGCCAGCAGCCAAGATCCAGGACTGCCCCAGCATTTT. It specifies CASSQDPGLPQHF.

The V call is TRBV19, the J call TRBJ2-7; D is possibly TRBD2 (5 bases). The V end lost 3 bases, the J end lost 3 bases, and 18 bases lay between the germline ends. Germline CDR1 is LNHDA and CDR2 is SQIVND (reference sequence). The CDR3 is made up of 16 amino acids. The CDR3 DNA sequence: TGTGCCAGTAGTATGGTAAATACCGGGATCCTCTACGAGCAGTACTTC. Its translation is CASSMVNTGILYEQYF.

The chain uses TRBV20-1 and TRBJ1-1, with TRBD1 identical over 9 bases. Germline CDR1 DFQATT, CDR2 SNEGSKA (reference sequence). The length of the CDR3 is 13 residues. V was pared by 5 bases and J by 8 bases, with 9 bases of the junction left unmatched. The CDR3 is CSAGPGTGPEAFF. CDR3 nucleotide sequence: TGCAGTGCTGGCCCCGGGACAGGGCCCGAAGCTTTCTTT.

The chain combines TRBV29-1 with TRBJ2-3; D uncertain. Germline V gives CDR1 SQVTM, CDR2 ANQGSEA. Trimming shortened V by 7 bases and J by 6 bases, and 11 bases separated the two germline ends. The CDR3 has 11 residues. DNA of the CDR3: TGCAGCGCCGATGCGGTCGATACGCAGTATTTT. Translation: CSADAVDTQYF.

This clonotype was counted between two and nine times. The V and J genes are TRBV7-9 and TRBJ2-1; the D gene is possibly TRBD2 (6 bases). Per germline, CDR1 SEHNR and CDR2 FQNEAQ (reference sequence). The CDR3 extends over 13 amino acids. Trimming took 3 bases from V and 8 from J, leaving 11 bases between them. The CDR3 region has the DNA TGTGCCAGCAGCTTCAACGGGAGAGATGAGCAGTTCTTC. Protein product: CASSFNGRDEQFF.

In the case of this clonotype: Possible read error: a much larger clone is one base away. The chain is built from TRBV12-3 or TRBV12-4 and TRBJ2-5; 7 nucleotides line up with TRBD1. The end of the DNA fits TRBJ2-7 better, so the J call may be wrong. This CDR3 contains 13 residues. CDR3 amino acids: CASSLGQRAEQYF. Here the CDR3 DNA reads TGTGCCAGCAGCCTGGGACAGCGTGCCGAGCAGTACTTC.

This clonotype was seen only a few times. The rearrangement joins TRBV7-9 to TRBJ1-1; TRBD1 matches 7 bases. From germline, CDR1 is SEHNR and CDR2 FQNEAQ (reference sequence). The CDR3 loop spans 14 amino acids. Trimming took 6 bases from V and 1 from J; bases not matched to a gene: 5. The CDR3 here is CASSLGQSNTEAFF. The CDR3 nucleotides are TGTGCCAGCAGTTTGGGACAGTCGAACACTGAAGCTTTCTTT. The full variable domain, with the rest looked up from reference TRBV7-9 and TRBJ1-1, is DTGVSQNPRHKITKRGQNVTFRCDPISEHNRLYWYRQTLGQGPEFLTYFQNEAQLEKSRLLSDRFSAERPKGSFSTLEIQRTEQGDSAMYLCASSLGQSNTEAFFGQGTRLTVV.